These T cell receptor beta chains were read from a single sample in a study of CD8+ T cells in alopecia areata. Some clones are missing from TCRdb's copy, which holds only in-frame ones; the method was immunoSEQ multiplex PCR. The sample has 55,000 to 70,000 clones, approximately 43% seen once. Sequencing used CD8+ T cells sorted from blood, obtained at week 0. The receptors come from a human donor with alopecia areata. The CDR3 runs from the conserved cysteine through the conserved F or W. D genes are given only for firm matches. Clone sizes are given selectively: once, few, many, or a class where the clone is expanded.

NA | TRBJ1-1 | TRBV30 | NA | TGTGCCTGGAGTGTAGGCAGGGGTGGTGAAGCTTTCTTT | CAWSVGRGGEAFF
NA | TRBJ1-1 | TRBV4-1 | NA | TGCGCCAGCAGCTTAACAACAATGAACACTGAAGCTTTCTTT | CASSLTTMNTEAFF
NA | TRBJ2-3 | TRBV15 | once | TGTGCCACCAGCAGAGTTGCGGGCGCCACAGATACGCAGTATTTT | CATSRVAGATDTQYF
NA | TRBJ2-1 | TRBV27 | NA | TGTGCCAGCAGTACAAGCGCGTACAATGAGCAGTTCTTC | CASSTSAYNEQFF
NA | TRBJ2-3 | TRBV7-9 | NA | TGTGCCAGCAGCTTAGGGCAAGCGGAAGGATGGCCTTTT | CASSLGQAEGWPF
NA | TRBJ2-1 | TRBV27 | NA | TGTGCCAGCAGTTTCTCGGGCCTCGGGAATGAGCAGTTCTTC | CASSFSGLGNEQFF
NA | TRBJ1-1 | TRBV29-1 | NA | TGCAGCGTGGTGAACACTGAAGCTTTCTTT | CSVVNTEAFF
NA | TRBJ2-3 | TRBV18 | NA | TGTGCCAGCTCAACGGACGACACAGATACGCAGTATTTT | CASSTDDTDTQYF
NA | TRBJ1-2 | TRBV29-1 | few | TGCAGCGCCCCGGGAGGGATAGGAGGCTACACCTTC | CSAPGGIGGYTF
NA | TRBJ2-3 | TRBV4-3 | once | TGCGCCAGCAGCCACCGGGAACGGGGGGATACGCAGTATTTT | CASSHRERGDTQYF
TRBD2 | TRBJ2-2 | TRBV2 | few | TGTGCCAGCTGGGGACTAGCGGGCGCCACCGGGGAGCTGTTTTTT | CASWGLAGATGELFF
NA | TRBJ2-7 | TRBV7-9 | few | TGTGCCAGCAGCTTGGGACGGAATTACTACGAGCAGTACTTC | CASSLGRNYYEQYF
TRBD1 | TRBJ2-7 | TRBV19 | NA | TGTGCCAGTAGTCCGACAGGGGCCAGGTACGAGCAGTACTTC | CASSPTGARYEQYF
NA | TRBJ2-7 | TRBV6-1 | once | TGTGCCAGCAGTGAATTTATGGACGAGCAGTACTTC | CASSEFMDEQYF
NA | TRBJ2-5 | TRBV7-2 | NA | TGTGCCAGCAGCTTAGACCATCAAGAGACCCAGTACTTC | CASSLDHQETQYF
TRBD1 | TRBJ2-1 | TRBV11-1 | once | TGTGCCAGCAGCTTCGGGACAGGGACGCAAGATGAGCAGTTCTTC | CASSFGTGTQDEQFF
NA | TRBJ2-3 | TRBV28 | few | TGTGCCAGCAGTTTACGGGAGTTTGACACGCAGTATTTT | CASSLREFDTQYF
TRBD2 | TRBJ2-2 | TRBV27 | NA | TGTGCCAGCAGTTCGGGACTACTTCGCGGGGAGCTGTTTTTT | CASSSGLLRGELFF
TRBD2 | TRBJ2-1 | TRBV29-1 | few | TGCAGCGTTGACAGGGCCGGGACTAGCGGGAGGGCCAGGGGAAATGAGCAGTTCTTC | CSVDRAGTSGRARGNEQFF
TRBD2 | TRBJ2-1 | TRBV2 | NA | TGTGCCAGCAGTCCGGGACTAGCCGATGAGCAGTTCTTC | CASSPGLADEQFF
NA | TRBJ2-1 | TRBV5-1 | large | TGCGCCAGCAGCTTGGTGCCAGGCAGCCGTCGCAATGAGCAGTTCTTC | CASSLVPGSRRNEQFF
TRBD2 | TRBJ2-1 | TRBV7-9 | NA | TGTGCCAGCAGCGCAACTAGCGGGAGGGCCGATGAGCAGTTCTTC | CASSATSGRADEQFF
TRBD1 | TRBJ2-7 | TRBV9 | once | TGTGCCAGCAGCCTCTGGTCCCAGGGGGCCAGGGATGAGCAGTACTTC | CASSLWSQGARDEQYF
NA | TRBJ2-7 | TRBV4-2 | few | TGTGCCAGCAGCCAAGGCAAGGGTTCCTACGAGCAGTACTTC | CASSQGKGSYEQYF
NA | TRBJ1-3 | TRBV30 | NA | TGTGCCTGGAGTGAGGACAGTCTAAACACCATATATTTT | CAWSEDSLNTIYF
TRBD1 | TRBJ2-6 | TRBV9 | NA | TGTGCCAGCAGCAGGGGGCCAGGGGCCAACGTCCTGACTTTC | CASSRGPGANVLTF
NA | TRBJ2-4 | TRBV27 | NA | TGTGCCAGCGGAGGGGGCTCGAACATTCAGTACTTC | CASGGGSNIQYF
NA | TRBJ2-2 | TRBV27 | NA | TGTGCCAGCAGTCTGGGAGTCGGCACCGGGGAGCTGTTTTTT | CASSLGVGTGELFF
TRBD1 | TRBJ1-5 | TRBV2 | few | TGTGCCAACTCAGACAGGGCAAATCAGCCCCAGCATTTT | CANSDRANQPQHF
NA | TRBJ2-7 | TRBV4-3 | few | TGCGCCAGCAGCCAAGAAGTTGGGAAATCCTACGAGCAGTACTTC | CASSQEVGKSYEQYF
NA | TRBJ1-5 | TRBV7-2 | NA | TGTGCCAGCAGCCCCGCCGGGACACCTAATCAGCCCCAGCATTTT | CASSPAGTPNQPQHF
NA | TRBJ2-5 | TRBV9 | NA | TGTGCCAGCAGCCCTCGGGGTAACCAAGAGACCCAGTACTTC | CASSPRGNQETQYF
NA | TRBJ2-1 | TRBV7-2 | few | TGTGCCAGCAGCTTAGCGGACAATGAGCAGTTCTTC | CASSLADNEQFF
TRBD2 | TRBJ2-6 | TRBV11-2 | NA | TGTGCCAGCAGCGCGCTAGCGGGGTTCTCTGGGGCCAACGTCCTGACTTTC | CASSALAGFSGANVLTF